The present T cell receptor (beta chain) was sequenced within a study of shared clonotypes between healthy human individuals. V was clipped by 2 bases and J by 2 bases, with 10 bases between them. The germline CDR1 and CDR2 sequences are MGHRA and YSYEKL. The CDR3 covers 15 residues. Naive CD8 cells comprised CD45RO-negative, CCR7-positively selected cells, excluding terminally differentiated effector memory CD45RA+ cells. The data were produced by immunoSEQ multiplex PCR, yet TCRdb's version contains in-frame clones alone and is incomplete. This table has 630,000 or so clones, nearly 98% appearing once. Findings of the study overall: When compared with the clonotypes that were shared by all four sorted-subset donors, the non-shared clonotypes turned out to have lower generation probabilities.

A word on this clone: Its antigen is still unknown.

This rearrangement joins TRBV4-1 to TRBJ1-3, with no clear D. This clonotype was sampled from a man aged 25-40 years in good health. Sequenced input: naive CD8+ T cells sorted from blood. The CDR3 spells CASSQLVGPGNTIYF. In nucleotides, the CDR3 is TGCGCCAGCAGCCAACTGGTAGGGCCTGGAAACACCATATATTTT.